Listed below are T cell receptor beta chains from one sample, sequenced in a study of Graves' ophthalmopathy and Graves' hyperthyroidism. TCRdb processed the multiplex PCR reads anew with MiXCR; each CDR3 protein has one entry. Found here are some 210,000 distinct CDR3 sequences, roughly 29% of them singletons; the top ten hold about 9.1%. Specimen: peripheral blood. Receptor source: a man between 50 and 59 years old with Graves' ophthalmopathy. Both conserved end residues are part of each CDR3. D genes are given only for firm matches. Size tells how often a clone was seen (once, few, many) or the class of an expanded clone, and some rows leave it out.

v_call,j_call,d_call,clone_size,cdr3_aa,cdr3_nt
TRBV7-9,TRBJ2-7,NA,many,CASSLGAADGYEQYF,TGTGCCAGCAGCTTAGGCGCCGCCGACGGCTACGAGCAGTACTTC
TRBV7-8,TRBJ1-2,TRBD1,few,CASSLNRGTYGYTF,TGTGCCAGCAGCTTAAACAGGGGAACATATGGCTACACCTTC
TRBV27,TRBJ2-7,NA,many,CASSPRGDPYEQYF,TGTGCCAGCAGCCCACGTGGGGACCCCTACGAGCAGTACTTC
TRBV3-1,TRBJ2-5,NA,many,CASSGGVGLETQYF,TGTGCCAGCAGCGGCGGGGTTGGGTTGGAGACCCAGTACTTC
TRBV19,TRBJ2-7,TRBD1,many,CASRRDRATSEQYF,TGTGCCAGTAGGAGGGACAGGGCTACCTCCGAGCAGTACTTC
TRBV29-1,TRBJ2-5,NA,many,CSVEVDSLRAQYF,TGCAGCGTCGAGGTTGACAGTTTGAGGGCCCAGTACTTC
TRBV6-2/TRBV6-3,TRBJ1-1,TRBD1,NA,CASSSRGTGWAFF,TGTGCCAGCAGTTCCAGAGGGACAGGGTGGGCTTTCTTT
TRBV12-3/TRBV12-4,TRBJ1-1,TRBD1,NA,CASSSADRGTEAFF,TGTGCCAGCAGTTCCGCCGACAGGGGCACTGAAGCTTTCTTT
TRBV27,TRBJ1-6,NA,few,CASSLAARGSPLHF,TGTGCCAGCAGTTTAGCGGCCAGGGGATCACCCCTCCACTTT
TRBV12-3/TRBV12-4,TRBJ1-2,NA,NA,CASSPLVGVKTNYGYTF,TGTGCCAGCAGTCCCCTCGTTGGTGTGAAAACTAACTATGGCTACACCTTC
TRBV10-2,TRBJ1-1,TRBD1,many,CASSEPGTETAFF,TGCGCCAGCAGTGAGCCCGGGACAGAGACAGCTTTCTTT
TRBV12-3/TRBV12-4,TRBJ2-2,TRBD2,many,CASSLILAGGPTRTGELFF,TGTGCCAGCAGCTTGATACTAGCGGGAGGGCCGACGAGGACCGGGGAGCTGTTTTTT
TRBV6-8,TRBJ1-1,NA,NA,CASSYGTAEAFF,TGTGCCAGCAGTTACGGGACGGCTGAAGCTTTCTTT
TRBV6-1,TRBJ2-1,TRBD2,many,CASSTLAGGRNEQFF,TGTGCCAGCAGTACACTAGCGGGAGGGCGGAATGAGCAGTTCTTC
TRBV6-1,TRBJ1-1,NA,many,CASSEALMYTAFF,TGTGCCAGCAGTGAAGCGCTTATGTATACAGCTTTCTTT
TRBV6-5,TRBJ2-7,TRBD1,NA,CASRTRDRSYEQYF,TGTGCCAGCAGGACTCGGGACAGGTCCTACGAGCAGTACTTC
TRBV18,TRBJ1-1,NA,NA,CASSPDTENTEAFF,TGTGCCAGCTCACCAGATACAGAGAACACTGAAGCTTTCTTT
TRBV20-1,TRBJ1-1,NA,many,CSAREAVRHAEAFF,TGCAGTGCTAGAGAGGCGGTTAGACACGCTGAAGCTTTCTTT
TRBV20-1,TRBJ2-4,NA,many,CSAAQGAKNIQYF,TGCAGTGCTGCCCAGGGGGCCAAAAACATTCAGTACTTC
TRBV30,TRBJ2-7,TRBD1,once,CAFSGTDPSEQYF,TGTGCCTTTTCCGGGACAGATCCGAGTGAGCAGTACTTC
TRBV28,TRBJ2-7,NA,many,CASRGSLYEQYF,TGTGCCAGCAGGGGGAGCCTCTACGAGCAGTACTTC
TRBV12-3/TRBV12-4,TRBJ2-5,NA,NA,CASSLQNQQETQYF,TGTGCCAGCAGTTTACAGAACCAGCAAGAGACCCAGTACTTC
TRBV6-1,TRBJ2-2,NA,many,CASNRVNTGELFF,TGTGCCAGCAATAGGGTGAACACCGGGGAGCTGTTTTTT
TRBV28,TRBJ2-7,TRBD2,once,CASSFLAGPGEQYF,TGTGCCAGCAGTTTTTTAGCGGGACCTGGTGAGCAGTACTTC
TRBV2,TRBJ2-7,TRBD1,NA,CASRLGTGNHEQCF,TGTGCCAGCAGGCTCGGGACAGGGAACCACGAGCAGTGCTTC
TRBV2,TRBJ2-7,TRBD2,few,CASGDSGRVYEQYF,TGTGCCAGCGGCGATAGCGGGAGAGTCTACGAGCAGTACTTC
TRBV28,TRBJ2-5,TRBD1,NA,CASARGGQGTQETQYF,TGTGCCAGCGCCAGGGGGGGACAGGGGACACAAGAGACCCAGTACTTC
TRBV20-1,TRBJ2-7,NA,many,CSAGKGGNHYEQYF,TGCAGTGCGGGCAAGGGCGGGAACCACTACGAGCAGTACTTC
TRBV7-3,TRBJ2-7,NA,many,CASSLTRGGTRSYEQYF,TGTGCCAGCAGCTTAACGCGCGGCGGGACAAGGTCCTACGAGCAGTACTTC
TRBV30,TRBJ2-7,NA,many,CAWSRGIHEQYF,TGTGCCTGGAGCCGAGGGATCCACGAGCAGTACTTC
TRBV20-1,TRBJ2-5,NA,many,CSAKGVAEPQETQYF,TGCAGTGCCAAGGGGGTAGCGGAGCCACAAGAGACCCAGTACTTC
TRBV28,TRBJ1-1,NA,many,CASSPGQRGLNTEAFF,TGTGCCAGCAGTCCCGGGCAGCGAGGGCTGAACACTGAAGCTTTCTTT
TRBV27,TRBJ2-7,TRBD1,many,CASSLYFGDRGPSEQYF,TGTGCCAGCAGTTTATATTTCGGGGACAGGGGGCCGAGCGAGCAGTACTTC
TRBV6-2/TRBV6-3,TRBJ2-5,NA,many,CASAVEETQYF,TGTGCCAGCGCAGTCGAGGAGACCCAGTACTTC
TRBV11-2,TRBJ2-7,NA,many,CASSPLGAGYYEQYF,TGTGCCAGCAGCCCGCTGGGGGCCGGTTATTACGAGCAGTACTTC
TRBV28,TRBJ2-6,NA,many,CASSLRVAGANVLTF,TGTGCCAGCAGTTTAAGGGTGGCTGGGGCCAACGTCCTGACTTTC
TRBV6-5,TRBJ1-2,NA,NA,CASSYAGQTGFYGYTF,TGTGCCAGCAGTTACGCCGGACAGACGGGATTCTATGGCTACACCTTC
TRBV12-5,TRBJ2-5,NA,many,CASGLGGARATQYF,TGTGCTAGTGGTTTGGGGGGGGCGCGGGCGACCCAGTACTTC
TRBV12-3/TRBV12-4,TRBJ2-7,TRBD2,NA,CASSRGLAGEGEQYF,TGTGCCAGCAGCCGTGGACTAGCGGGAGAAGGCGAGCAGTACTTC
TRBV6-5,TRBJ1-1,NA,NA,CASSWREEAEAFF,TGTGCCAGCAGTTGGCGGGAGGAGGCTGAAGCTTTCTTT
TRBV14,TRBJ2-7,NA,many,CASSQWGHLYEQYF,TGTGCCAGCAGCCAGTGGGGCCACCTATACGAGCAGTACTTC
TRBV6-1,TRBJ1-5,NA,few,CASSELGRNQPQHF,TGTGCCAGCAGTGAATTGGGGCGCAATCAGCCCCAGCATTTT
TRBV2,TRBJ2-5,TRBD1,NA,CASSPTGTGGFRYF,TGTGCCAGCAGTCCTACCGGGACAGGGGGCTTTAGGTACTTC
TRBV28,TRBJ2-7,TRBD2,many,CASSSGLAGSEQYF,TGTGCCAGCAGTTCAGGACTAGCGGGATCCGAGCAGTACTTC
TRBV25-1,TRBJ2-5,TRBD2,many,CASSEWGSGKETQYF,TGTGCCAGCAGTGAATGGGGTAGCGGGAAAGAGACCCAGTACTTC
TRBV28,TRBJ1-2,TRBD1,many,CASRPGQPYGYTF,TGTGCCAGCCGTCCGGGACAGCCATATGGCTACACCTTC
TRBV7-9,TRBJ2-7,TRBD2,many,CASSLPGRDYEQYF,TGTGCCAGCAGCTTACCGGGGAGGGACTACGAGCAGTACTTC
TRBV7-2,TRBJ2-7,TRBD2,many,CASSLRLAASYEQYF,TGTGCCAGCAGCTTACGGCTAGCGGCCTCCTACGAGCAGTACTTC
TRBV19,TRBJ2-4,NA,many,CASSMGFTTVLNIQYF,TGTGCCAGTAGTATGGGATTCACAACTGTGCTCAACATTCAGTACTTC
TRBV5-5,TRBJ2-7,TRBD1,many,CASSLTGGRYEQYF,TGTGCCAGCAGCTTAACAGGGGGGAGGTACGAGCAGTACTTC
TRBV6-1,TRBJ2-5,TRBD1,once,CASRDRGSGETQYF,TGTGCCAGCCGGGACAGGGGGTCTGGAGAGACCCAGTACTTC
TRBV7-6,TRBJ2-5,NA,NA,CASSGWVGQETQYF,TGTGCCAGCAGCGGTTGGGTAGGCCAAGAGACCCAGTACTTC
TRBV7-9,TRBJ2-7,NA,many,CASSFEGATSYEQYF,TGTGCCAGCAGCTTCGAGGGAGCCACTTCCTACGAGCAGTACTTC
TRBV19,TRBJ2-7,NA,many,CASSRTGWEQYF,TGTGCCAGTAGTAGAACAGGGTGGGAGCAGTACTTC
TRBV6-2/TRBV6-3,TRBJ2-4,TRBD2,NA,CASSYDGEGNIQYF,TGTGCCAGCAGTTACGATGGGGAGGGAAACATTCAGTACTTC